This T cell receptor (beta chain) was captured in a study of blood T cell repertoires in COVID-19. Study summary: Italy, Spain and the United States were the sources of the convalescent and acute COVID-19 samples. The cDNA or gDNA used as material had been derived from T cells, B-cell-depleted T cells, or PBMCs.

Per the study methods: The authors estimated nucleated cell counts from reference gene primer amplification. Clones were read by immunoSEQ multiplex PCR, and TCRdb kept only the in-frame ones, dropping some. The V and J calls and clone size were taken over from that table, and D and trimming were inferred from the DNA. Of 100,000 or so clones in the sample, more than 70% are singletons; the top ten hold under 15%. The CDR3 runs 15 residues. CDR1 is MNHEY and CDR2 is SMNVEV in the germline V gene (reference sequence). V lost 7 bases and J 6 bases, leaving 22 bases between the germline ends. The source material was peripheral blood. V and J are TRBV27 and TRBJ2-7, with D perhaps matching TRBD2 (6 bases). This sequence originates from a woman of 80 years or more with acute or convalescent COVID-19. This chain's CDR3 is CASTCPGGESCEQYF. The CDR3, as DNA: TGTGCCAGCACCTGCCCAGGAGGGGAGTCTTGCGAGCAGTACTTC.